This TCR beta chain was documented in a study of human T cells and chemical hapten exposure. About the research overall: The use of 2% DPC on approximately 2 cm by approximately 2 cm of upper inner arm skin constituted sensitization. Weekly diphenylcyclopropenone doses were given to patients' scalps across the approximately 26-week study. Study-wide results and caveats: Unchanged with DPC sensitization were TCRs above 1 in 1000 frequency. PT1 expanded TCR numbers rose with patch test score.

TCRdb re-called the RACE reads through MiXCR, storing one row per CDR3 protein. The sample shows approximately 79,000 distinct CDR3 sequences, roughly 8.5% of them seen only once. The time point is: pre-sensitization, week 0. Treatment reported: therapeutic diphenylcyclopropenone sensitization with weekly scalp DPC. This clonotype was seen only a few times. Its target is not known. The clonotype comes from a man aged 35-49 years with alopecia areata. Some clones in this sample may be carry-over from other donors' samples. This specimen consisted of whole blood, obtained in connection with sensitization to the hapten diphenylcyclopropenone (DPC).

CDR3 in amino acids: CASQGLAGGPSTDTQYF. The CDR3 nucleotides are TGTGCCTCGCAAGGGCTAGCGGGAGGCCCTAGCACAGATACGCAGTATTTT. The rearrangement uses TRBV6-2 or TRBV6-3 and TRBJ2-3, with TRBD2 identical over 11 bases. Germline lookup yields CDR1 MNHEY and CDR2 SVGEGT. V was pared by 11 bases and J by 0 bases, with 13 bases of the junction left unmatched. The CDR3 is 17 residues long.